The next 27 T cell receptor beta chains were all read from a single sample in a study of cytomegalovirus exposure and HLA in healthy donors. Primers for the PCR totalled 60 Vbeta and 13 Jbeta. The data were produced by immunoSEQ multiplex PCR, yet TCRdb's version contains in-frame clones alone and is incomplete. The sample shows 95,000 to 120,000 clones, 82% of them seen only once. Material: PBMCs. These receptors all come from a woman aged 18-29 years in good health and CMV-seronegative.

This clone came up a few times. This sequence joins TRBV6-4 and TRBJ2-3; 12 positions match TRBD2. The CDR3 has 14 amino acids. Germline CDR1 reads MRHNA; CDR2 reads SNTAGT. V gave up 5 bases and J gave up 4 bases; unmatched junction bases: 1. The CDR3 DNA reads as TGTGCCAGCAGTCTAGCGGGGGGGCCAGATACGCAGTATTTT. Protein product: CASSLAGGPDTQYF.

This clone was seen once. The V and J genes are TRBV14 and TRBJ2-7; 7 bases fit TRBD2. CDR1 SGHDN and CDR2 FVKESK come from the germline V gene. Trimming cost V 1 base and J 2 bases; bases outside gene matches: 5. This CDR3 contains 15 residues. DNA for the CDR3: TGTGCCAGCAGCCAAGTTGGCGGGAGTCCCTACGAGCAGTACTTC. Amino acids: CASSQVGGSPYEQYF.

The chain links TRBV13 to TRBJ1-2; possibly TRBD1 for D (6 bases). This CDR3 is 14 amino acids long. The V gene lost 0 bases and the J gene lost 8 bases, with 13 bases spanning the gap. Germline V CDR1 and CDR2: PRHDT, FYEKMQ (reference sequence). DNA for the CDR3: TGTGCCAGCAGCTTAGGCATCAGGGGTCAGGGCTACACCTTC. Translating it yields CASSLGIRGQGYTF.

The rearrangement links TRBV6-6 to TRBJ2-7; 8 nucleotides line up with TRBD1. Germline loops: CDR1 MNHNY, CDR2 SVGAGI (reference sequence). This CDR3 has 14 residues. The J segment lost 6 bases and the V segment lost 6 bases, leaving 10 bases of the junction unmatched. CDR3 region: CASSRGHGSIEQYV. For the CDR3, the DNA is TGTGCCAGCAGCAGGGGGCACGGGTCAATCGAGCAGTACGTC.

The J gene is TRBJ2-3, the V gene TRBV29-1, with 8 bases aligning to TRBD1. Trimming cost V 3 bases and J 4 bases; bases outside gene matches: 6. The CDR3 spans 14 residues. Germline V gene data show CDR1 as SQVTM and CDR2 as ANQGSEA. The CDR3 is CSVEDRVLADTQYF. The CDR3 DNA sequence: TGCAGCGTTGAGGACAGGGTTTTAGCAGATACGCAGTATTTT.

This chain connects TRBV11-3 to TRBJ2-2, with 10 nucleotides matching TRBD1. J lost 0 bases, V lost 5 bases, and 6 bases had no gene match. Germline-derived CDR1 and CDR2 are SGHNT and YENEEA. The CDR3 runs 17 residues. CDR3 loop: CASSPGTGVTNTGELFF. CDR3 DNA sequence: TGTGCCAGCAGCCCCGGGACAGGGGTAACGAACACCGGGGAGCTGTTTTTT.

This clone appeared a few times. This chain uses TRBV5-1 with TRBJ1-1; TRBD1 might be the D (6 bases). CDR1 and CDR2 (germline): SGHRS, YFSETQ. V dropped 0 bases and J dropped 12 bases, with 12 bases sitting between them. The CDR3 sequence is 12 residues long. Written as DNA, the CDR3 is TGCGCCAGCAGCTTGGAACAGGGTGTACCTTTCTTT. Translated, it gives CASSLEQGVPFF.

The V and J genes are TRBV15 and TRBJ1-1, with TRBD1 as a possible D gene (5 bases). V lost 0 bases to trimming and J lost 0 bases, with 5 bases between them. The germline V gene has CDR1 LNHNV and CDR2 YYDKDF (reference sequence). This CDR3 has 14 residues. The CDR3 nucleotides read TGTGCCACCAGCAGAGACAGGGTGAACACTGAAGCTTTCTTT. It is translated as CATSRDRVNTEAFF.

J is TRBJ2-4 and V is TRBV9; no clear D gene. This CDR3 contains 15 residues. Looked up from germline, CDR1 is SGDLS and CDR2 is YYNGEE. V lost 3 bases and J lost 0, with 10 bases in between. CDR3 DNA: TGTGCCAGCAGCGCCCCCCAACAAGCCAAAAACATTCAGTACTTC. This sequence encodes CASSAPQQAKNIQYF.

This clone was seen only a few times. DNA for the CDR3: TGTGCCAGCGGCAGGGACAGCCTAAAGGGGGAGCAGTACGTC. As protein: CASGRDSLKGEQYV. The chain combines TRBV6-1 with TRBJ2-7; TRBD1 matches 7 bases. This CDR3 comprises 14 residues. Germline V CDR1 and CDR2: MNHNS, SASEGT. J gave up 7 bases and V 8 bases, and 14 bases lay outside the gene matches.

The V and J genes are TRBV7-9 and TRBJ1-1; a weak D match, TRBD1 (6 bases). V was shortened by 2 bases and J by 1 base, with 11 bases between the two germline ends. Germline CDR1 and CDR2: SEHNR and FQNEAQ (reference sequence). This CDR3 has 15 amino acids. The CDR3 region is CASSLSIGGNTEAFF. In DNA, the CDR3 is TGTGCCAGCAGCTTATCAATAGGGGGGAACACTGAAGCTTTCTTT.

This CDR3 reads CASGELAPSTDTQYF. CDR3 coding DNA: TGTGCCAGTGGGGAGCTAGCGCCCAGCACAGATACGCAGTATTTT. The V call is TRBV19, the J call TRBJ2-3, with D maybe TRBD2 (6 bases). Germline values: CDR1 LNHDA, CDR2 SQIVND (reference sequence). Trimming took 8 bases from V and 0 from J, leaving 15 bases between them. The CDR3 length is 15 residues.

The rearrangement joins TRBV28 to TRBJ1-2, with a weak D call TRBD1 (6 bases). CDR3 size: 14 residues. The V end was cut by 6 bases, the J end by 4 bases, with 15 bases between. CDR1 is MDHEN and CDR2 is SYDVKM in the germline V gene. The CDR3 DNA reads TGTGCCAGCAGGGTACAGGGAGAGGGCTATGGCTACACCTTC. Translating it yields CASRVQGEGYGYTF.

The chain recombines TRBV9 with TRBJ2-5; 8 bases line up with TRBD1. The CDR3 consists of 15 residues. Germline V gene data show CDR1 as SGDLS and CDR2 as YYNGEE. V gave up 3 bases and J gave up 5 bases; unmatched junction bases: 9. CDR3 sequence: CASSAGTGRRETQYF. Written as DNA, the CDR3 is TGTGCCAGCAGCGCAGGGACAGGACGTAGGGAGACCCAGTACTTC.

Only a few counts were recorded for this clone. The rearrangement joins TRBV7-2 to TRBJ1-2, with D hard to call. Germline loops: CDR1 SGHTA, CDR2 FQGNSA. The CDR3 has 17 amino acids. V lost 1 base and J lost 5, with 20 bases in between. CDR3 sequence (DNA): TGTGCCAGCAGCTTAGATTCTCGGGAAGGCCTTCGGTATGGCTACACCTTC. Its translation is CASSLDSREGLRYGYTF.

This sequence joins TRBV27 and TRBJ1-2, with TRBD1 matching 9 bases. The CDR3 totals 14 residues. CDR1 and CDR2 from the germline V gene are MNHEY and SMNVEV (reference sequence). Losses at the gene ends were 4 bases for V and 3 bases for J; bases not matched to a gene: 3. This chain's CDR3 is CASSSDRGYYGYTF. CDR3 coding DNA: TGTGCCAGCAGTTCAGACAGGGGGTACTATGGCTACACCTTC.

The chain recombines TRBV11-3 with TRBJ2-7; D may be TRBD2 (6 bases). The CDR3 is made up of 14 amino acids. V was clipped by 5 bases and J by 5 bases, with 16 bases between them. Germline assignment: CDR1 SGHNT and CDR2 YENEEA. As DNA, the CDR3 is TGTGCCAGCAGCAGGGGAGGTCTAGCCAACGAGCAGTACGTC. This codes for CASSRGGLANEQYV.

The chain couples TRBV7-2 to TRBJ1-6; D gene unclear. Germline CDR1 and CDR2: SGHTA and FQGNSA. CDR3 length equals 14 residues. Trimming took 1 base from V and 8 from J, leaving 9 bases between them. This chain's CDR3 is CASSLERTYSPLHF. The CDR3 nucleotides are TGTGCCAGCAGCTTAGAACGGACTTATTCACCCCTCCACTTT.

The V gene is TRBV29-1, the J gene TRBJ2-1, with D unresolved. The CDR3 extends over 10 amino acids. Germline assignment: CDR1 SQVTM and CDR2 ANQGSEA. The ends were cut back, 4 bases at V and 10 bases at J, with 8 bases in the middle. CDR3 region: CSVAYPEQFF. The CDR3 coding sequence is TGCAGCGTTGCCTATCCGGAGCAGTTCTTC.

The CDR3 DNA reads as TGTGCCAGTAGTATTATACTAGCGGGGTACAATGAGCAGTTCTTC. Encoded protein: CASSIILAGYNEQFF. The V gene is TRBV19, the J gene TRBJ2-1; 10 nucleotides match TRBD2. Per the germline V gene, CDR1 is LNHDA and CDR2 is SQIVND (reference sequence). V dropped 3 bases and J dropped 4; count of bases not matched to a gene: 3. The CDR3 loop spans 15 amino acids.

This chain uses TRBV9 with TRBJ2-3; D gene uncertain. V was cut by 2 bases and J by 2 bases, with 12 bases left in between. CDR1 is SGDLS, CDR2 YYNGEE, per germline. The CDR3 runs 15 residues. CDR3 nucleotide sequence: TGTGCCAGCAGCGTCCTTGTGAGCTTCACAGATACGCAGTATTTT. It encodes CASSVLVSFTDTQYF. The entire variable domain, with the rest obtained from reference TRBV9 and TRBJ2-3, is as follows: DSGVTQTPKHLITATGQRVTLRCSPRSGDLSVYWYQQSLDQGLQFLIQYYNGEERAKGNILERFSAQQFPDLHSELNLSSLELGDSALYFCASSVLVSFTDTQYFGPGTRLTVL.

The chain joins TRBV27 to TRBJ1-1; 9 nucleotides match TRBD1. Germline V lookup: CDR1 MNHEY, CDR2 SMNVEV (reference sequence). The CDR3 sequence is 16 residues long. The trim removed 5 bases at V and 1 base at J, leaving 8 bases unmatched. The CDR3 protein is CASSPLGQGKNTEAFF. CDR3 bases: TGTGCCAGCAGTCCCCTTGGACAGGGGAAGAACACTGAAGCTTTCTTT.

The gene calls are TRBV2 and TRBJ1-1, with D possibly TRBD1 on 6 matching bases. The CDR3 is made up of 15 amino acids. The germline V gene encodes CDR1 SNHLY and CDR2 FYNNEI. V was shortened by 2 bases and J by 2 bases, with 12 bases between the two germline ends. This chain's CDR3 is CASSEFLGANTEAFF. CDR3 in DNA: TGTGCCAGCAGTGAATTTCTGGGGGCCAACACTGAAGCTTTCTTT.

This clone was observed a few times. The chain combines TRBV27 with TRBJ1-2; TRBD1 matches at 7 bases. The CDR3 has 15 residues. Germline V CDR1 and CDR2: MNHEY, SMNVEV (reference sequence). The trim removed 5 bases at V and 7 bases at J, leaving 13 bases unmatched. The CDR3 sequence: CASSPRQGRAGGYTF. CDR3 bases: TGTGCCAGCAGTCCGAGACAGGGTCGGGCGGGTGGCTACACCTTC.

The rearrangement links TRBV4-1 to TRBJ2-3; the match to TRBD1 covers 9 bases. Germline values: CDR1 MGHRA, CDR2 YSYEKL. There are 17 residues in the CDR3. J lost 1 base, V lost 0 bases, and 5 bases had no gene match. CDR3 bases: TGCGCCAGCAGCCAAGAGGGGTGGACAGGGGGCACAGATACGCAGTATTTT. Its protein is CASSQEGWTGGTDTQYF.

The V and J genes are TRBV28 and TRBJ2-4, with a tentative D call TRBD2 (6 bases). This CDR3 has 15 residues. V was shortened by 6 bases and J by 2 bases, with 14 bases between the two germline ends. Germline CDR1 and CDR2: MDHEN and SYDVKM. CDR3 in amino acids: CASSRPGGTKNIQYF. As DNA, the CDR3 is TGTGCCAGCAGCCGCCCCGGGGGAACCAAAAACATTCAGTACTTC.

The gene calls are TRBV9 and TRBJ1-1; 8 bases agree with TRBD1. The CDR3 contains 12 residues. V trimming: 1 base; J trimming: 11 bases; junction bases outside the gene matches: 4. Germline CDR1 SGDLS, CDR2 YYNGEE. The DNA of the CDR3 is TGTGCCAGCAGCGTAAGCAGGGGGCCGGCTTTCTTT. Translated: CASSVSRGPAFF. The variable domain in full, completed from reference TRBV9 and TRBJ1-1, reads DSGVTQTPKHLITATGQRVTLRCSPRSGDLSVYWYQQSLDQGLQFLIQYYNGEERAKGNILERFSAQQFPDLHSELNLSSLELGDSALYFCASSVSRGPAFFGQGTRLTVV.